The T cell receptor (beta chain) under discussion was sequenced for a study of early stage breast cancer tumors. Findings of the study overall: Bulk DNA sequencing of unsorted cells missed chain pairing and markers.

Germline loops: CDR1 LGHNA, CDR2 YSLEER. V dropped 0 bases and J dropped 3 bases, with 6 bases sitting between them. CDR3 size: 14 residues. As for this clone: Its antigen is unknown.

Sequenced by immunoSEQ multiplex PCR; TCRdb stores in-frame clones only, minus some. The top ten hold roughly 12% of the sample, which has some 28,000 clones, 75% to 85% seen once. The chain uses TRBV4-3 and TRBJ1-5; D is uncertain. Sample: blood. The receptor was isolated from a person aged 60 to 70 with breast cancer. CDR3 nucleotides: TGCGCCAGCAGCCAAGAGGCAGACAATCAGCCCCAGCATTTT. This sequence encodes CASSQEADNQPQHF.